This T cell receptor (beta chain) is drawn from a study of blood T cell repertoires in COVID-19. About the research overall: Samples of COVID-19 (acute and convalescent) were obtained from the United States, Italy and Spain.

Profiling relied on immunoSEQ multiplex PCR, and the TCRdb table lists in-frame clones only, not all of them. The data show about 210,000 clones, with 84% seen just once and about 9.7% held by the top ten. The sequencing input was peripheral blood. This receptor was taken from a man over 45 with active or convalescent COVID-19.

Here the CDR3 reads CASSLGSAGNSPLHF. The CDR3 nucleotides read TGTGCCAGCAGCTTAGGATCCGCGGGGAATTCACCCCTCCACTTT. The rearrangement uses TRBV7-6 and TRBJ1-6, with D hard to call. This CDR3 has 15 residues. CDR1 is SGHVS, CDR2 FNYEAQ, per germline. Deletions cut 1 base from V and 7 bases from J, with 11 bases between.